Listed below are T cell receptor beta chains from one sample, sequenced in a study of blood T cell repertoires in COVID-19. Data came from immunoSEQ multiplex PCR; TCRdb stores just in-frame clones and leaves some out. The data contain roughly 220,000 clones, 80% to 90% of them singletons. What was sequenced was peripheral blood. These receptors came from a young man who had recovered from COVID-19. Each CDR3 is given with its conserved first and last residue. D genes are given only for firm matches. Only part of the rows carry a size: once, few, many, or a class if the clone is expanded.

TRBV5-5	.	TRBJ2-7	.	TGTGCCAGCAGCCGAAACCGGGACTACGAGCAGTACTTC	CASSRNRDYEQYF
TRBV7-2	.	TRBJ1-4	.	TGTGCCAGCAGCTGGCAGGGTCCAACTAATGAAAAACTGTTTTTT	CASSWQGPTNEKLFF
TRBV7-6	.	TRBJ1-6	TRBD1	TGTGCCAGCAGCTTTGGCGGGACAGCCAATTCACCCCTCCACTTT	CASSFGGTANSPLHF
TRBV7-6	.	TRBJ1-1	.	TGTGCCAGCAGCTTAATGCTTCGGGGTGCCGCTTTCTTT	CASSLMLRGAAFF
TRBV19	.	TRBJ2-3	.	TGTGCCAGTAGTATAGGGCTTGTCGGGGGGCGAAGTCGAACAGATACGCAGTATTTT	CASSIGLVGGRSRTDTQYF
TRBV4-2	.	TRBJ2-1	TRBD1	TGTGCCAGCAGCCTGACTCCGGGGACAGCCTACAATGAGCAGTTCTTC	CASSLTPGTAYNEQFF
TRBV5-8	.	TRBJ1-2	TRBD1	TGTGCCAGCAGTAAAAGGACAGGGGACTATGGCTACACCTTC	CASSKRTGDYGYTF
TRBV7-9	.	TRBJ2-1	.	TGTGCCAGCAGCTTCACAGGGGCGGGGTACAATGAGCAGTTCTTC	CASSFTGAGYNEQFF
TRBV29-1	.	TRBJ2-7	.	TGCAGCGTTGGAAAGGGGAAATCGGCCTACGAGCAGTACTTC	CSVGKGKSAYEQYF
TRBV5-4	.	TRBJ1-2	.	TGTGCCAGCAGCTTGGAGAGATCGTATGGCTACACCTTC	CASSLERSYGYTF
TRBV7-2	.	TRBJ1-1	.	TGTGCCAGCAGCTCCAGTCCAGGGCACACTGAAGCTTTCTTT	CASSSSPGHTEAFF
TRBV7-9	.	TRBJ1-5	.	TGTGCCAGCAGCTTAGGGACATTTAGCAATCAGCCCCAGCATTTT	CASSLGTFSNQPQHF
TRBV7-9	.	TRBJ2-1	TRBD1	TGTGCCAGCAGCTGGACCGGGACAGGGTTCAATGAGCAGTTCTTC	CASSWTGTGFNEQFF
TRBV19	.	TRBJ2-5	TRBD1	TGTGCCAGTAGTATCGACAGGGCTATAGAGACCCAGTACTTC	CASSIDRAIETQYF
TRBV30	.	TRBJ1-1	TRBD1	TGTGCCTGGGCCAGACAGGGGGGGACTGAAGCTTTCTTT	CAWARQGGTEAFF
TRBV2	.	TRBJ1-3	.	TGTGCCAGCAGTGAAGCCCAGGGGTACGGAAACACCATATATTTT	CASSEAQGYGNTIYF
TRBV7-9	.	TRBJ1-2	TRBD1	TGTGCCAGCAGCCGTCCGGGACAGGGGGCCTATGGCTACACCTTC	CASSRPGQGAYGYTF
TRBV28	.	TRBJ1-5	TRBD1	TGTGCCACTACAGGGGAAAGTTTCAATCAGCCCCAGCATTTT	CATTGESFNQPQHF
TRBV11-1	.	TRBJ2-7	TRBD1	TGTGCCAGCAGCTTGACAGGGTCCACCTACGAGCAGTACTTC	CASSLTGSTYEQYF
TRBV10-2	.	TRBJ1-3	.	TGCGCCAGCAGTCCGACAGAAGGCGGCTATCCTGGAAACACCATATATTTT	CASSPTEGGYPGNTIYF
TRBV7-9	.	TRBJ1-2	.	TGTGCCAGCAGCTTTGATGCAGGGAATATATTCGGCTACACCTTC	CASSFDAGNIFGYTF
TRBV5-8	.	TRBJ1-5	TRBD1	TGTGCCAGCAGTTCGGGACAGGGGGGCCATCAGCCCCAGCATTTT	CASSSGQGGHQPQHF
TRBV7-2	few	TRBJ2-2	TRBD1	TGTGCCAGCAGCCCCCCGAACAGGGGGAACACCGGGGAGCTGTTTTTT	CASSPPNRGNTGELFF
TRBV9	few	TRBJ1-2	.	TGTGCCAGCAGCGTAGATTTGTCAGGGCCCGGACACTCCTATGGCTACACCTTC	CASSVDLSGPGHSYGYTF
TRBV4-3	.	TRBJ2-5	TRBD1	TGCGCCAGCAGCCAAGAGGGGACCCGGGACAGAGAGACCCAGTACTTC	CASSQEGTRDRETQYF
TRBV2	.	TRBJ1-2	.	TGTGCCAGCAGTGGAACAGGGAGTGGATATGGCTACACCTTC	CASSGTGSGYGYTF
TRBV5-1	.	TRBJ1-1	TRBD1	TGCGCCAGCAGACTGGGACAGGGAGACACTGAAGCTTTCTTT	CASRLGQGDTEAFF